This is a list of T cell receptor beta chains from one sample in a study of blood T cell repertoires in COVID-19. TCRdb's copy holds only in-frame clones and misses some; the assay was immunoSEQ multiplex PCR. The table lists approximately 270,000 clones, 85% to 90% of them singletons. Sequencing was performed on peripheral blood. Source of these receptors: a man older than 75 with acute or convalescent COVID-19. CDR3s include the opening cysteine and the closing phenylalanine or tryptophan. The order of the fields is D gene, V gene, J gene, CDR3 length, clone size, CDR3 protein, CDR3 DNA. The D gene is left open where the match is weak. Clone size, where shown, is once, few, many, or a class for clones that have expanded.

D gene: -
V gene: TRBV5-3
J gene: TRBJ1-5
CDR3 length: 13
clone size: -
CDR3 protein: CARTRYSNQPQHF
CDR3 DNA: TGTGCCAGAACTCGTTATAGCAATCAGCCCCAGCATTTT

D gene: -
V gene: TRBV5-1
J gene: TRBJ2-3
CDR3 length: 14
clone size: -
CDR3 protein: CASSLEQGTDTQYF
CDR3 DNA: TGCGCCAGCAGCTTGGAGCAGGGCACAGATACGCAGTATTTT

D gene: -
V gene: TRBV10-2
J gene: TRBJ1-3
CDR3 length: 17
clone size: -
CDR3 protein: CASNAGGRGSSGNTIYF
CDR3 DNA: TGCGCCAGCAATGCCGGGGGACGCGGGAGCTCTGGAAACACCATATATTTT

D gene: TRBD2
V gene: TRBV7-2
J gene: TRBJ2-7
CDR3 length: 14
clone size: -
CDR3 protein: CASSLTGLVYEQYF
CDR3 DNA: TGTGCCAGCAGCTTAACGGGACTAGTCTACGAGCAGTACTTC

D gene: TRBD1
V gene: TRBV19
J gene: TRBJ1-1
CDR3 length: 14
clone size: -
CDR3 protein: CASNPGQGVTEAFF
CDR3 DNA: TGTGCCAGTAACCCGGGACAGGGCGTCACTGAAGCTTTCTTT

D gene: -
V gene: TRBV12-3/TRBV12-4
J gene: TRBJ1-1
CDR3 length: 13
clone size: -
CDR3 protein: CASSLGALAEAFF
CDR3 DNA: TGTGCCAGCAGTTTAGGAGCGTTGGCGGAGGCTTTCTTT

D gene: TRBD1
V gene: TRBV19
J gene: TRBJ1-3
CDR3 length: 16
clone size: -
CDR3 protein: CASSTRGTDSGNTIYF
CDR3 DNA: TGTGCCAGTAGTACAAGAGGGACAGACTCTGGAAACACCATATATTTT

D gene: TRBD1
V gene: TRBV4-1
J gene: TRBJ2-3
CDR3 length: 15
clone size: -
CDR3 protein: CASSQRQGSTDTQYF
CDR3 DNA: TGCGCCAGCAGCCAACGACAGGGAAGCACAGATACGCAGTATTTT

D gene: TRBD2
V gene: TRBV28
J gene: TRBJ2-1
CDR3 length: 15
clone size: once
CDR3 protein: CASSFLGEGQNEQFF
CDR3 DNA: TGTGCCAGCAGTTTCCTTGGGGAGGGCCAGAATGAGCAGTTCTTC

D gene: -
V gene: TRBV5-8
J gene: TRBJ2-3
CDR3 length: 14
clone size: -
CDR3 protein: CASSLGENTDTQYF
CDR3 DNA: TGTGCCAGCAGCTTGGGAGAGAACACAGATACGCAGTATTTT

D gene: TRBD1
V gene: TRBV18
J gene: TRBJ2-3
CDR3 length: 13
clone size: -
CDR3 protein: CASSPPQGGTQYF
CDR3 DNA: TGTGCCAGCTCACCACCCCAAGGGGGCACGCAGTATTTT

D gene: -
V gene: TRBV19
J gene: TRBJ2-6
CDR3 length: 16
clone size: -
CDR3 protein: CASSDRSNSGANVLTF
CDR3 DNA: TGTGCCAGTAGTGACAGGAGCAACTCTGGGGCCAACGTCCTGACTTTC

D gene: TRBD1
V gene: TRBV12-5
J gene: TRBJ2-7
CDR3 length: 14
clone size: -
CDR3 protein: CASGWTQGAGEQYF
CDR3 DNA: TGTGCTAGTGGTTGGACACAGGGGGCCGGCGAGCAGTACTTC

D gene: -
V gene: TRBV25-1
J gene: TRBJ2-2
CDR3 length: 13
clone size: -
CDR3 protein: CASRQANTGELFF
CDR3 DNA: TGTGCCAGTCGACAGGCTAACACCGGGGAGCTGTTTTTT

D gene: TRBD1
V gene: TRBV5-4
J gene: TRBJ2-7
CDR3 length: 15
clone size: -
CDR3 protein: CASSAFGTGFTEQYF
CDR3 DNA: TGTGCCAGCAGCGCATTCGGGACAGGGTTCACCGAGCAGTACTTC

D gene: -
V gene: TRBV6-5
J gene: TRBJ1-1
CDR3 length: 13
clone size: -
CDR3 protein: CASTSPGVAEAFF
CDR3 DNA: TGTGCCAGCACCTCCCCCGGGGTCGCTGAAGCTTTCTTT

D gene: -
V gene: TRBV6-2/TRBV6-3
J gene: TRBJ1-1
CDR3 length: 11
clone size: -
CDR3 protein: CASSSPFEAFF
CDR3 DNA: TGTGCCAGCAGCTCCCCGTTTGAAGCTTTCTTT

D gene: TRBD1
V gene: TRBV7-6
J gene: TRBJ2-3
CDR3 length: 18
clone size: -
CDR3 protein: CASSLAGQGIEDTDTQYF
CDR3 DNA: TGTGCCAGCAGCTTAGCGGGACAGGGGATTGAAGACACAGATACGCAGTATTTT

D gene: TRBD1
V gene: TRBV7-9
J gene: TRBJ2-2
CDR3 length: 15
clone size: -
CDR3 protein: CASSGRTGVAGELFF
CDR3 DNA: TGTGCCAGCAGCGGACGGACAGGGGTGGCCGGGGAGCTGTTTTTT

D gene: TRBD2
V gene: TRBV3-1/TRBV3-2
J gene: TRBJ2-3
CDR3 length: 19
clone size: -
CDR3 protein: CASSGGKVAGGAPTDTQYF
CDR3 DNA: TGTGCCAGCAGCGGGGGCAAGGTAGCGGGAGGGGCCCCCACAGATACGCAGTATTTT

D gene: -
V gene: TRBV19
J gene: TRBJ1-2
CDR3 length: 12
clone size: once
CDR3 protein: CASSDSPYGYTF
CDR3 DNA: TGTGCCAGTAGCGACAGTCCCTATGGCTACACCTTC

D gene: TRBD2
V gene: TRBV7-3
J gene: TRBJ2-3
CDR3 length: 13
clone size: -
CDR3 protein: CASSRSGEDTQYF
CDR3 DNA: TGTGCCAGCAGCCGGAGCGGGGAGGATACGCAGTATTTT

D gene: TRBD1
V gene: TRBV7-9
J gene: TRBJ2-2
CDR3 length: 14
clone size: -
CDR3 protein: CASGDRTNTGELFF
CDR3 DNA: TGTGCCAGCGGGGACAGGACGAACACCGGGGAGCTGTTTTTT

D gene: -
V gene: TRBV3-1/TRBV3-2
J gene: TRBJ1-2
CDR3 length: 15
clone size: -
CDR3 protein: CASSQKGDLTPGYTF
CDR3 DNA: TGTGCCAGCAGCCAAAAGGGGGACCTAACTCCTGGCTACACCTTC

D gene: TRBD1
V gene: TRBV5-1
J gene: TRBJ2-2
CDR3 length: 15
clone size: once
CDR3 protein: CASSSGQDNTGELFF
CDR3 DNA: TGCGCCAGCAGCAGCGGACAGGATAACACCGGGGAGCTGTTTTTT

D gene: -
V gene: TRBV15
J gene: TRBJ2-3
CDR3 length: 15
clone size: -
CDR3 protein: CATSRGEGGADTQYF
CDR3 DNA: TGTGCCACCAGCAGGGGGGAAGGGGGAGCAGATACGCAGTATTTT

D gene: TRBD1
V gene: TRBV6-6
J gene: TRBJ1-5
CDR3 length: 16
clone size: once
CDR3 protein: CASTAGPGTGDQPQHF
CDR3 DNA: TGTGCCAGCACCGCAGGCCCCGGGACAGGGGATCAGCCCCAGCATTTT

D gene: -
V gene: TRBV4-2
J gene: TRBJ2-1
CDR3 length: 13
clone size: -
CDR3 protein: CASSRLERGEQFF
CDR3 DNA: TGTGCCAGCAGCCGATTGGAACGAGGAGAGCAGTTCTTC

D gene: -
V gene: TRBV5-6
J gene: TRBJ1-5
CDR3 length: 12
clone size: -
CDR3 protein: CASSSRARPQHF
CDR3 DNA: TGTGCCAGCAGCTCCCGAGCAAGGCCCCAGCATTTT

D gene: TRBD1
V gene: TRBV18
J gene: TRBJ1-2
CDR3 length: 17
clone size: few
CDR3 protein: CASSSRTGAPEMVGYTF
CDR3 DNA: TGTGCCAGCTCATCTCGGACAGGGGCTCCCGAGATGGTTGGCTACACCTTC

D gene: TRBD2
V gene: TRBV9
J gene: TRBJ2-3
CDR3 length: 18
clone size: -
CDR3 protein: CASSVTSSGGLSTDTQYF
CDR3 DNA: TGTGCCAGCAGCGTTACCTCTAGCGGGGGGCTTAGCACAGATACGCAGTATTTT

D gene: TRBD1
V gene: TRBV3-1/TRBV3-2
J gene: TRBJ2-1
CDR3 length: 16
clone size: -
CDR3 protein: CASSTRPGQGSNEQFF
CDR3 DNA: TGTGCCAGCAGCACCCGACCGGGACAGGGGAGCAATGAGCAGTTCTTC

D gene: -
V gene: TRBV3-1/TRBV3-2
J gene: TRBJ1-1
CDR3 length: 16
clone size: -
CDR3 protein: CASSLGVGQLNTEAFF
CDR3 DNA: TGTGCCAGCAGCCTTGGAGTAGGACAGCTGAACACTGAAGCTTTCTTT

D gene: -
V gene: TRBV7-3
J gene: TRBJ1-1
CDR3 length: 13
clone size: many
CDR3 protein: CASSQDSNTEAFF
CDR3 DNA: TGTGCCAGCAGCCAAGATAGTAACACTGAAGCTTTCTTT

D gene: TRBD2
V gene: TRBV7-2
J gene: TRBJ2-7
CDR3 length: 15
clone size: -
CDR3 protein: CASSLGLAGETEQYF
CDR3 DNA: TGTGCCAGCAGCTTAGGACTAGCGGGAGAGACGGAACAGTACTTC

D gene: -
V gene: TRBV6-5
J gene: TRBJ1-1
CDR3 length: 13
clone size: -
CDR3 protein: CASSYATENQAFF
CDR3 DNA: TGTGCCAGCAGTTACGCTACAGAGAACCAAGCTTTCTTT

D gene: -
V gene: TRBV7-8
J gene: TRBJ1-3
CDR3 length: 15
clone size: -
CDR3 protein: CASSSYGGAGNTIYF
CDR3 DNA: TGTGCCAGCAGCTCCTATGGGGGGGCTGGAAACACCATATATTTT

D gene: TRBD2
V gene: TRBV27
J gene: TRBJ2-7
CDR3 length: 15
clone size: -
CDR3 protein: CASSLSGRIGDEQYF
CDR3 DNA: TGTGCCAGCAGTCTGAGCGGGAGAATCGGTGACGAGCAGTACTTC

D gene: -
V gene: TRBV6-6
J gene: TRBJ2-1
CDR3 length: 12
clone size: once
CDR3 protein: CASSYEHNEQFF
CDR3 DNA: TGTGCCAGCAGTTACGAGCACAATGAGCAGTTCTTC

D gene: TRBD2
V gene: TRBV13
J gene: TRBJ2-5
CDR3 length: 16
clone size: -
CDR3 protein: CASSKRTSGMGETQYF
CDR3 DNA: TGTGCCAGCAGCAAACGGACTAGCGGGATGGGGGAGACCCAGTACTTC

D gene: TRBD2
V gene: TRBV6-2/TRBV6-3
J gene: TRBJ2-7
CDR3 length: 14
clone size: -
CDR3 protein: CASSYSGLAREQYF
CDR3 DNA: TGTGCCAGCAGTTACTCGGGACTAGCGAGGGAGCAGTACTTC